Below are 18 T cell receptor beta chains sequenced from a single sample in a study of blood T cell repertoires in COVID-19. The protocol was immunoSEQ multiplex PCR, while the TCRdb copy is restricted to in-frame clones and leaves out a portion. This table holds 360,000 or so clones, 90% found once. What was sequenced was peripheral blood. The receptors stem from a man between 18 and 29 years old with active or convalescent COVID-19.

Worth noting for this clone: Other nucleotide sequences in the sample specify the same CDR3. V and J are TRBV4-3 and TRBJ1-3, with a possible D match to TRBD1 (5 bases). Germline-derived CDR1 and CDR2 are LGHNA and YSLEER. V dropped 0 bases and J dropped 4 bases, with 10 bases sitting between them. The CDR3 contains 15 residues. DNA of the CDR3: TGCGCCAGCAGCCAAGATGGGGGGTCCGGAAACACCATATATTTT. It translates to CASSQDGGSGNTIYF.

This chain joins TRBV6-5 and TRBJ1-2; a possible D gene is TRBD1 (6 bases). Germline V lookup: CDR1 MNHEY, CDR2 SVGAGI. V was pared by 0 bases and J by 6 bases, with 17 bases between. The CDR3 totals 16 residues. CDR3 in amino acids: CASSYSPSGGLDGYTF. CDR3 nucleotide sequence: TGTGCCAGCAGTTACTCGCCCTCCGGGGGGCTGGATGGCTACACCTTC.

This chain uses TRBV27 with TRBJ2-5, with TRBD1 matching over 7 bases. The CDR3 contains 13 residues. CDR1 and CDR2 (germline): MNHEY, SMNVEV (reference sequence). The junction had 7 bases not matched to a gene; V was cut back by 0 bases and J by 12 bases. The CDR3 region is CASSLSGTASKYF. The CDR3 bases are TGTGCCAGCAGTTTATCCGGGACAGCCTCAAAGTACTTC.

This chain uses TRBV10-3 with TRBJ1-1, with 7 positions matching TRBD1. This CDR3 has 15 residues. Unmatched junction bases numbered 8, after V lost 6 bases and J lost 1 base. The V gene's germline CDR1 is ENHRY and CDR2 SYGVKD. CDR3 nucleotide sequence: TGTGCCATCAGAAGACAGGGTTCGTCGAACACTGAAGCTTTCTTT. This encodes CAIRRQGSSNTEAFF.

This clone was seen a handful of times. The chain carries TRBV4-2 and TRBJ2-1, with 8 bases lining up with TRBD1. Germline CDR1 LGHNA, CDR2 YNFKEQ. The CDR3 is 16 amino acids. Germline trimming cut 0 bases from V and 6 bases from J; bases unmatched to any gene: 7. The CDR3 protein is CASSQDKGTGSNEQFF. The DNA for the CDR3 is TGTGCCAGCAGCCAAGATAAGGGGACAGGAAGCAATGAGCAGTTCTTC.

This clone came up once. The V call is TRBV7-6, the J call TRBJ2-1, with 9 positions matching TRBD1. Trimming removed 5 bases from V and 5 bases from J; junction bases left unmatched: 13. Per germline, CDR1 SGHVS and CDR2 FNYEAQ. The CDR3 runs 17 residues. CDR3 coding DNA: TGTGCCAGCAGCCGGATAACAGGGGGCGCACCCAACAATGAGCAGTTCTTC. It is translated as CASSRITGGAPNNEQFF.

This CDR3 is CASSSRGGSNQPQHF. CDR3 in DNA: TGTGCCAGCAGCTCTCGGGGGGGTAGCAATCAGCCCCAGCATTTT. This chain links TRBV11-2 with TRBJ1-5, with a weak D call TRBD1 (5 bases). CDR3 length: 15 residues. With 4 bases removed from V and 0 bases from J, the gap between germline ends came to 10 bases. Germline CDR1 SGHAT, CDR2 FQNNGV. The full variable domain, completed using reference TRBV11-2 and TRBJ1-5, is EAGVAQSPRYKIIEKRQSVAFWCNPISGHATLYWYQQILGQGPKLLIQFQNNGVVDDSQLPKDRFSAERLKGVDSTLKIQPAKLEDSAVYLCASSSRGGSNQPQHFGDGTRLSIL.

This chain uses TRBV19 with TRBJ2-1; D gene unclear. CDR1 is LNHDA and CDR2 is SQIVND in the germline V gene (reference sequence). V was cut by 1 base and J by 0 bases, with 13 bases left in between. The CDR3 consists of 17 residues. The CDR3 sequence is CASSIAWWRSSYNEQFF. The CDR3 DNA follows: TGTGCCAGTAGTATAGCGTGGTGGAGAAGCTCCTACAATGAGCAGTTCTTC.

This rearrangement joins TRBV2 to TRBJ1-3; unclear D gene. Germline CDR1 SNHLY, CDR2 FYNNEI. The ends were cut back, 3 bases at V and 0 bases at J, with 6 bases in the middle. The CDR3 covers 14 residues. The CDR3 region has the DNA TGTGCCAGCAGTGAGGCTTTCTCTGGAAACACCATATATTTT. Residues: CASSEAFSGNTIYF.

The V and J genes are TRBV6-5 and TRBJ1-4, with 9 bases lining up with TRBD1. V lost 7 bases and J lost 4; bases outside the gene matches: 4. Germline CDR1 reads MNHEY; CDR2 reads SVGAGI. This CDR3 comprises 14 residues. CDR3 sequence reads: CASMGQGINEKLFF. The CDR3, as DNA: TGTGCCAGCATGGGACAGGGAATTAATGAAAAACTGTTTTTT.

Details on this clone: The same CDR3 arises from other DNA sequences in this sample as well. The V and J genes are TRBV18 and TRBJ2-2; the match to TRBD1 covers 10 bases. Germline V gene lookup returns CDR1 KGHSH and CDR2 LQKENI. The CDR3 is 15 amino acids. V lost 3 bases and J lost 4; bases outside the gene matches: 2. CDR3: CASSPGQGGTGELFF. CDR3 bases: TGTGCCAGCTCACCTGGACAGGGGGGCACCGGGGAGCTGTTTTTT.

V gene TRBV9 combines with J gene TRBJ1-6; TRBD1 matches at 10 bases. The V gene end was trimmed by 4 bases and the J gene end by 7 bases; junction bases not matched to a gene: 5. The CDR3 is 15 amino acids. Germline V gene lookup returns CDR1 SGDLS and CDR2 YYNGEE. The CDR3 DNA reads TGTGCCAGCAGCAAGACAGGGGGCGGCAATTCACCCCTCCACTTT. It yields the protein CASSKTGGGNSPLHF.

The V and J genes are TRBV18 and TRBJ1-5, with TRBD1 matching 7 bases. J lost 1 base, V lost 3 bases, and 15 bases had no gene match. This CDR3 is built from 19 residues. From germline, CDR1 is KGHSH and CDR2 LQKENI. The CDR3 region is CASSPTQTRQGWSNQPQHF. The CDR3 nucleotides read TGTGCCAGCTCACCCACCCAAACTAGACAGGGATGGAGCAATCAGCCCCAGCATTTT.

This clone has only a few counts. The chain couples TRBV7-8 to TRBJ2-1; D is unclear. CDR1 SGHVS and CDR2 FQNEAQ come from the germline V gene. The CDR3 extends over 11 amino acids. Trimming removed 5 bases at V and 4 bases at J, with 3 bases between. The CDR3 nucleotides read TGTGCCAGCAGCCCGTACAATGAGCAGTTCTTC. Its protein product is CASSPYNEQFF.

The chain joins TRBV4-1 to TRBJ2-5, with unresolved D. Per germline, CDR1 MGHRA and CDR2 YSYEKL. V was clipped by 4 bases and J by 1 base, with 13 bases between them. The CDR3 has 15 amino acids. The CDR3 DNA sequence: TGCGCCAGCAGCCGATTACCCTCCAGCCAAGAGACCCAGTACTTC. Translating gives CASSRLPSSQETQYF.

The gene calls are TRBV7-9 and TRBJ1-4, with 9 positions matching TRBD1. The V gene end was trimmed by 3 bases and the J gene end by 5 bases; junction bases not matched to a gene: 4. This CDR3 is built from 15 residues. CDR1 SEHNR and CDR2 FQNEAQ come from the germline V gene (reference sequence). As DNA, the CDR3 is TGTGCCAGCAGCTTCAGACAGGGGGTCAATGAAAAACTGTTTTTT. Protein product: CASSFRQGVNEKLFF.

J is TRBJ1-1 and V is TRBV18, with a possible D match to TRBD1 (6 bases). V dropped 4 bases and J dropped 0 bases, with 15 bases sitting between them. Germline-derived CDR1 and CDR2 are KGHSH and LQKENI. CDR3 length: 16 residues. The CDR3: CASSLGTQGLNTEAFF. The DNA for the CDR3 is TGTGCCAGCTCACTCGGAACACAGGGATTGAACACTGAAGCTTTCTTT.

The J gene is TRBJ1-3, the V gene TRBV7-3; D gene ambiguous. Trimming left V 5 bases short and J 4 bases short, with 6 bases between. Germline loops: CDR1 SGHTA, CDR2 FQGTGA. The CDR3 has 12 residues. In DNA, the CDR3 is TGTGCCAGCAGCCAGATGGGAAACACCATATATTTT. Translating it yields CASSQMGNTIYF.